This T cell receptor (beta chain) is drawn from a study of Ad26.COV2.S vaccination and SARS-CoV-2 variants. Here immunoSEQ multiplex PCR was the method, and the copy in TCRdb shows in-frame clones only, minus some. The repertoire holds hundreds of thousands of clones, with roughly 90% as singletons. The V and J ends lost 7 bases and 5 bases respectively, with 17 bases between them. The CDR3 length is 13 residues. Germline V CDR1 and CDR2: SQVTM, ANQGSEA. Treatment indicated: around 19 received Ad26.COV2.S at low or high dose, single or two shots; roughly five received placebo; per-sample allocation not given. Samples analyzed were those drawn on day 63 after the first vaccine or placebo injection.

This TCR was sampled from a person aged 18 to 59 who received the Ad26.COV2.S COVID-19 vaccine or a placebo. The material sequenced was peripheral blood, taken in a trial of Ad26.COV2.S vaccine versus placebo. V usage is TRBV29-1 and J usage is TRBJ1-1; D is possibly TRBD1 (6 bases). The CDR3 bases are TGCAGCGCCTCCGGGCAGGGGTTGACTGAAGCTTTCTTT. Protein: CSASGQGLTEAFF.